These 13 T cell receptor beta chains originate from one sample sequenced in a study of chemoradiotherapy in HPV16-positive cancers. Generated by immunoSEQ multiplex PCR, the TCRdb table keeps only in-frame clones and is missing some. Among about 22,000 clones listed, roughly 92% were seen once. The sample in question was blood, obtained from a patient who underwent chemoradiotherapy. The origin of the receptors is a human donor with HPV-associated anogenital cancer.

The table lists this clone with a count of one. CDR3 region: CASSLPRVNYGYTF. The CDR3 coding sequence is TGTGCCAGCAGCTTGCCCAGAGTTAACTATGGCTACACCTTC. V and J are TRBV5-6 and TRBJ1-2; D remains ambiguous. Trimming took off 1 base at V and 1 base at J, with 8 bases between the two ends. Per germline, CDR1 SGHDT and CDR2 YYEEEE. This CDR3 has 14 amino acids.

The DNA for the CDR3 is TGTGCCAGCAGCTCATATCAAGGGAAGACTAATGAAAAACTGTTTTTT. Translated: CASSSYQGKTNEKLFF. The rearrangement joins TRBV7-9 to TRBJ1-4; no definite D call. There are 16 residues in the CDR3. Germline V gene lookup returns CDR1 SEHNR and CDR2 FQNEAQ (reference sequence). Trimming removed 4 bases from V and 2 bases from J, with 14 bases in between.

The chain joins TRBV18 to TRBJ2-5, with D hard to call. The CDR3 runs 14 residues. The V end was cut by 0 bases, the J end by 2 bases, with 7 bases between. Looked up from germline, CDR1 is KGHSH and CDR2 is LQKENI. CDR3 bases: TGTGCCAGCTCACCACCAGGGCGGCAAGAGACCCAGTACTTC. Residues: CASSPPGRQETQYF.

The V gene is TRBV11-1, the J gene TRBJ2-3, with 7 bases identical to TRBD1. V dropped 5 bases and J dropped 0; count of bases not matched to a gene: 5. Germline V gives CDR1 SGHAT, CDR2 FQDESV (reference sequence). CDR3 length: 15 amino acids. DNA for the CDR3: TGTGCCAGCAGCCCCCGACAGGGAAGCACAGATACGCAGTATTTT. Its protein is CASSPRQGSTDTQYF.

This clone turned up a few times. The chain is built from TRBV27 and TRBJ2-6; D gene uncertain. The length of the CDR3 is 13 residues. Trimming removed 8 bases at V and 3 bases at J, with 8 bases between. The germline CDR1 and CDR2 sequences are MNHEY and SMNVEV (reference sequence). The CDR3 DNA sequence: TGTGCCAGCGGCAATCGTGGGGCCAACGTCCTGACTTTC. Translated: CASGNRGANVLTF.

DNA for the CDR3: TGTGCCAGCACCGGATCTCACGTCTCCTACGAGCAGTACTTC. Encoded protein: CASTGSHVSYEQYF. The rearrangement uses TRBV28 and TRBJ2-7, with D uncertain. The germline CDR1 and CDR2 sequences are MDHEN and SYDVKM. The V gene lost 7 bases and the J gene lost 0 bases, with 13 bases spanning the gap. There are 14 residues in the CDR3.

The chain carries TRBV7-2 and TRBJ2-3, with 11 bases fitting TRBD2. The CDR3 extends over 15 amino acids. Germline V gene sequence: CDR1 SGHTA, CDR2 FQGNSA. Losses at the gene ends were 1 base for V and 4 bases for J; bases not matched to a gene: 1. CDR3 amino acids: CASSLVSGGADTQYF. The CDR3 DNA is TGTGCCAGCAGCTTAGTTAGCGGGGGGGCAGATACGCAGTATTTT.

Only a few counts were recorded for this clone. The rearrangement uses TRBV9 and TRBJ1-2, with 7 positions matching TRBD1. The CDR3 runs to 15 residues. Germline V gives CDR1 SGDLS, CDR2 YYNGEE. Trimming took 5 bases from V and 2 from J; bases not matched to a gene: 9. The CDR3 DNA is TGTGCCAGCAGTGACAGGGATTTTCTCAACTATGGCTACACCTTC. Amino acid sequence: CASSDRDFLNYGYTF.

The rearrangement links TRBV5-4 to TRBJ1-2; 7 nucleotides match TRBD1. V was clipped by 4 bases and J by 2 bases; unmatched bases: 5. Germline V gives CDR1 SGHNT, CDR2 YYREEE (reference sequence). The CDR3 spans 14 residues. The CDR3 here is CASSQGVGNYGYTF. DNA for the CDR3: TGTGCCAGCAGCCAGGGGGTGGGAAACTATGGCTACACCTTC.

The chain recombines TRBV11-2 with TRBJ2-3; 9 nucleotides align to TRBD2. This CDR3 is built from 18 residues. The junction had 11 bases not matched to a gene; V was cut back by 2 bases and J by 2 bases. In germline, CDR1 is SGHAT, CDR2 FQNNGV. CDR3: CASSLRVGLAGLTDTQYF. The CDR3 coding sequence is TGTGCCAGCAGCTTACGAGTAGGTCTAGCGGGGCTCACAGATACGCAGTATTTT.

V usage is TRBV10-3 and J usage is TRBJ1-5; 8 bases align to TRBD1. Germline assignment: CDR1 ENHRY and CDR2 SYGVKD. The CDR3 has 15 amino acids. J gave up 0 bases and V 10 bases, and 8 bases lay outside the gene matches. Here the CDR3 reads CATADRGNSNQPQHF. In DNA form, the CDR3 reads TGTGCCACCGCTGACAGGGGAAATAGCAATCAGCCCCAGCATTTT.

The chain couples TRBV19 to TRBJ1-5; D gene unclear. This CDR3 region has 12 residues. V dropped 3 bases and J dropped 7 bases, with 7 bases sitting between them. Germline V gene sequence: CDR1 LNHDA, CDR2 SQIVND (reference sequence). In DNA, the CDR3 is TGTGCCAGTAGTATTAACGTCCAGCCCCAGCATTTT. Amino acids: CASSINVQPQHF. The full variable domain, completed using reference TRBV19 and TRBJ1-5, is DGGITQSPKYLFRKEGQNVTLSCEQNLNHDAMYWYRQDPGQGLRLIYYSQIVNDFQKGDIAEGYSVSREKKESFPLTVTSAQKNPTAFYLCASSINVQPQHFGDGTRLSIL.

The CDR3 spells CASSYGDNYGYTF. DNA for the CDR3: TGTGCCAGCAGTTACGGGGACAACTATGGCTACACCTTC. The chain joins TRBV6-5 to TRBJ1-2, with D perhaps TRBD1 (5 bases). Germline CDR1 reads MNHEY; CDR2 reads SVGAGI. This CDR3 comprises 13 residues. V shed 2 bases and J shed 2 bases, with 6 bases lying between them.